The rows below give T cell receptor beta chains drawn from one sample of a study of shared clonotypes between healthy human individuals. TCRdb's table, derived via immunoSEQ multiplex PCR, lists solely in-frame clones and lacks some. The sample has a few million clones, about nine tenths seen once. The sample taken for sequencing was naive CD4+ T cells from PBMCs. These receptors originate from a man aged 18 to 35 in good health. Some clones in this sample may be carry-over from other donors' samples. The CDR3 runs from the conserved cysteine through the conserved F or W. The order of the fields is D gene, clone size, V gene, J gene, CDR3 protein, CDR3 DNA. D genes are given only for firm matches. Expanded clones are given a class, and other clones once, few, many or no size at all.

TRBD2	NA	TRBV27	TRBJ2-3	CASSSPKAGGAGTQYF	TGTGCCAGCAGTTCCCCCAAAGCGGGAGGTGCGGGTACGCAGTATTTT
TRBD1	NA	TRBV2	TRBJ2-7	CASAAGTGGSYEQYF	TGTGCCAGCGCCGCCGGGACAGGGGGTTCCTACGAGCAGTACTTC
NA	NA	TRBV6-5	TRBJ1-2	CASSLSYKGIDGYTF	TGTGCCAGCAGTCTTTCTTATAAGGGCATCGATGGCTACACCTTC
TRBD2	NA	TRBV18	TRBJ2-1	CASSQLAGGPNEQFF	TGTGCCAGCTCCCAACTAGCGGGAGGGCCAAATGAGCAGTTCTTC
NA	NA	TRBV28	TRBJ1-2	CASSLRPAYGYTF	TGTGCCAGCAGTTTAAGGCCCGCCTATGGCTACACCTTC
NA	few	TRBV30	TRBJ2-3	CAGALGGSTDTQYF	TGTGCCGGGGCCCTTGGCGGTAGCACAGATACGCAGTATTTT
TRBD1	NA	TRBV19	TRBJ1-4	CASSSGQVFEKLFF	TGTGCCAGTAGTTCGGGACAGGTTTTCGAAAAACTGTTTTTT
NA	NA	TRBV6-1	TRBJ2-7	CASSEALPGYRVYEQYF	TGTGCCAGCAGTGAAGCGCTTCCAGGGTATAGGGTTTACGAGCAGTACTTC
NA	NA	TRBV27	TRBJ2-2	CASSSRARGSGELFF	TGTGCCAGCAGTTCCAGGGCAAGGGGAAGCGGGGAGCTGTTTTTT
NA	NA	TRBV6-5	TRBJ2-5	CASSYQKTQYF	TGTGCCAGCAGCTACCAAAAGACCCAGTACTTC
TRBD2	NA	TRBV7-6	TRBJ2-3	CASSLLAGSSTDTQYF	TGTGCCAGCAGCTTGCTAGCGGGTTCTAGCACAGATACGCAGTATTTT
NA	NA	TRBV30	TRBJ2-5	CAWSVFPLGGVDQETQYF	TGTGCCTGGAGTGTATTCCCCCTTGGCGGAGTGGACCAAGAGACCCAGTACTTC
NA	few	TRBV5-1	TRBJ1-1	CASSLGDLNTEAFF	TGCGCCAGCAGCTTGGGTGACCTGAACACTGAAGCTTTCTTT
NA	NA	TRBV29-1	TRBJ1-4	CSGRLSANEKLFF	TGCAGCGGGAGACTGTCCGCGAATGAAAAACTGTTTTTT
NA	NA	TRBV18	TRBJ2-7	CASSPPLAGEQYF	TGTGCCAGCTCACCACCTCTAGCAGGCGAGCAGTACTTC
NA	NA	TRBV9	TRBJ1-3	CASSVSQGLGTGNTIYF	TGTGCCAGCAGCGTATCCCAGGGCTTGGGTACTGGAAACACCATATATTTT
TRBD1	NA	TRBV18	TRBJ1-4	CASSPQDRGLSEKLFF	TGTGCCAGCTCACCTCAAGACAGGGGGCTAAGCGAAAAACTGTTTTTT
NA	NA	TRBV2	TRBJ2-5	CASRKDLSGETQYF	TGTGCCAGCAGAAAGGACCTGTCAGGAGAGACCCAGTACTTC
TRBD2	NA	TRBV6-1	TRBJ2-1	CASSVGLVTYNEQFF	TGTGCCAGCAGTGTAGGACTAGTCACCTACAATGAGCAGTTCTTC
NA	NA	TRBV4-3	TRBJ2-1	CASSQESGPQGRVNEQFF	TGCGCCAGCAGCCAAGAATCGGGACCACAGGGCCGCGTCAATGAGCAGTTCTTC
TRBD2	NA	TRBV5-4	TRBJ2-1	CASSPGGRDNEQFF	TGTGCCAGCAGCCCGGGGGGGAGGGACAATGAGCAGTTCTTC
TRBD1	NA	TRBV5-1	TRBJ2-7	CASSLYGVDTGVYEQYF	TGCGCCAGCAGCTTGTATGGGGTGGACACAGGGGTGTACGAGCAGTACTTC
NA	NA	TRBV27	TRBJ2-2	CASSFTGTTNTGELFF	TGTGCCAGCAGTTTCACCGGGACCACGAACACCGGGGAGCTGTTTTTT
NA	NA	TRBV27	TRBJ1-1	CASSLGGGETEAFF	TGTGCCAGCAGTTTAGGGGGGGGTGAGACTGAAGCTTTCTTT
NA	NA	TRBV2	TRBJ2-7	CASRETYEQYF	TGTGCCAGCAGGGAAACGTACGAGCAGTACTTC